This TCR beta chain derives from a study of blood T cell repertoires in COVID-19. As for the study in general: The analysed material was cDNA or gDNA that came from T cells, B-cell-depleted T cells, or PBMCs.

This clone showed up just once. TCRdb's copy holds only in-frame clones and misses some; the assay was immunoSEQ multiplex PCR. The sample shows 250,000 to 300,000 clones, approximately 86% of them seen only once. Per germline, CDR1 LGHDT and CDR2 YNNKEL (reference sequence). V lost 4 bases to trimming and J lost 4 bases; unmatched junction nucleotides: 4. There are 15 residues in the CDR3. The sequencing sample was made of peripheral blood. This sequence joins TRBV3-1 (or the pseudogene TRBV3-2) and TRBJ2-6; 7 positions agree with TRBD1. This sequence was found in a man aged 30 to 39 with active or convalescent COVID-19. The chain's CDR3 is CASSRQGSGANVLTF. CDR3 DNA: TGTGCCAGCAGCCGACAGGGCTCCGGGGCCAACGTCCTGACTTTC.